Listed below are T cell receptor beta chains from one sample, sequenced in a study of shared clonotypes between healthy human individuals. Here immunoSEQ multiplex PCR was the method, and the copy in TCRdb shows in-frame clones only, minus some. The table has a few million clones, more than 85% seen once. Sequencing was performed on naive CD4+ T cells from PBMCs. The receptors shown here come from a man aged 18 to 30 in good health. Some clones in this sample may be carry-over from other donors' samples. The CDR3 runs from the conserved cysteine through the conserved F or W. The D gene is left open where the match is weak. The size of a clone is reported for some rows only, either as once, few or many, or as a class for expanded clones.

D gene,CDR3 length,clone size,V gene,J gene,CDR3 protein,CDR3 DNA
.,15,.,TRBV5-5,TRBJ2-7,CASSPRPLRSYEQYF,TGTGCCAGCAGCCCCAGGCCCCTGAGGTCCTACGAGCAGTACTTC
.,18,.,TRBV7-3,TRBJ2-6,CASSLTPTGGSGANVLTF,TGTGCCAGCAGCTTAACCCCCACAGGAGGCTCTGGGGCCAACGTCCTGACTTTC
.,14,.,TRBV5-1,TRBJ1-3,CASSSGAAGNTIYF,TGCGCCAGCAGCTCGGGGGCTGCTGGAAACACCATATATTTT
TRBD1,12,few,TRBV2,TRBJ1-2,CASGPDRAGYTF,TGTGCCAGCGGTCCGGACAGGGCTGGCTACACCTTC
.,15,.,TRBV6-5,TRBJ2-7,CASSPGSRFSYEQYF,TGTGCCAGCAGCCCGGGATCCCGCTTCTCCTACGAGCAGTACTTC
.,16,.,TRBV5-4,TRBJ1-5,CASSWGGTLGNQPQHF,TGTGCCAGCAGCTGGGGGGGCACATTGGGGAATCAGCCCCAGCATTTT
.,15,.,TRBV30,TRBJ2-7,CAFDKGGGSSYEQYF,TGTGCCTTCGACAAAGGAGGGGGCAGCTCCTACGAGCAGTACTTC
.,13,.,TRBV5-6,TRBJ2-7,CASRGTGSYEQYF,TGTGCCAGCAGGGGGACCGGCTCCTACGAGCAGTACTTC
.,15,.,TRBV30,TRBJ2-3,CAWTSVGAGTDTQYF,TGTGCCTGGACCTCTGTAGGGGCAGGCACAGATACGCAGTATTTT
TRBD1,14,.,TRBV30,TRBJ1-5,CAWSAGTVNQPQHF,TGTGCCTGGAGTGCCGGGACAGTCAATCAGCCCCAGCATTTT
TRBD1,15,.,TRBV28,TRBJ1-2,CASSVPGGKNYGYTF,TGTGCCAGCAGTGTCCCAGGGGGGAAGAACTATGGCTACACCTTC
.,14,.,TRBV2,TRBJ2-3,CASSEATSTDTQYF,TGTGCCAGCAGTGAAGCTACCTCCACAGATACGCAGTATTTT
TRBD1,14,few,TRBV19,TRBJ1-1,CASSIRGRFSQAFF,TGTGCCAGTAGTATAAGGGGGCGCTTCTCCCAAGCTTTCTTT
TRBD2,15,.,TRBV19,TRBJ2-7,CASSTRGSGTYEQYF,TGTGCCAGTAGTACAAGGGGTAGCGGGACTTACGAGCAGTACTTC
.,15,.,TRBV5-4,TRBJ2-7,CASSLAKGSSYEQYF,TGTGCCAGCAGCTTGGCCAAGGGGAGCTCCTACGAGCAGTACTTC
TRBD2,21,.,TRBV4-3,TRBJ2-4,CASSQDLPGLVGNGAKNIQYF,TGCGCCAGCAGCCAAGATCTCCCGGGACTAGTGGGCAATGGAGCCAAAAACATTCAGTACTTC
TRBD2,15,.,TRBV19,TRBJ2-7,CASSPSGAGGYEQYF,TGTGCCAGTAGTCCTAGCGGGGCCGGGGGGTACGAGCAGTACTTC